The 3 T cell receptor beta chains below all came from one sample that was sequenced in a study of vaccination and CD4 T cells after COVID-19. Described treatment: roughly ten-day PBMC culture with coronavirus spike peptide pools or control peptides (ViraFEST assay). An Oncomine TCR Beta short-read assay was used to sequence the DNA from cultured CD4+ T cells. A single record per CDR3 protein comes from TCRdb applying MiXCR to the PCR reads. The sample consists of 15,000 or so distinct CDR3 sequences, about 53% of them appearing once. What these receptors recognize is not known. This material consisted of CD4+ T cells from blood, cultured in vitro, taken before SARS-CoV-2 vaccination. The receptors stem from a human donor who had recovered from COVID-19.

V usage is TRBV29-1 and J usage is TRBJ2-3; 9 positions agree with TRBD2. CDR1 is SQVTM, CDR2 ANQGSEA, per germline. The length of the CDR3 is 14 residues. V lost 7 bases to trimming and J lost 2 bases; unmatched junction nucleotides: 7. The CDR3 coding sequence is TGCAGCGGGGGAGGCGGGAGGGCCACAGATACGCAGTATTTT. It is translated as CSGGGGRATDTQYF.

The chain employs TRBV7-6 and TRBJ2-7, with TRBD1 identical over 8 bases. The CDR3 is 14 amino acids. Trimming at V came to 0 bases and at J to 7 bases, leaving 5 bases not matched to a gene. The germline V gene encodes CDR1 SGHVS and CDR2 FNYEAQ. The CDR3, as DNA: TGTGCCAGCAGCTTAGCCTGCCAGGGGGCGGAGCAGTACTTC. It is translated as CASSLACQGAEQYF.

V usage is TRBV2 and J usage is TRBJ2-3; D gene unclear. Trimming took 7 bases from V and 0 from J, leaving 8 bases between them. The CDR3 has 13 amino acids. Germline values: CDR1 SNHLY, CDR2 FYNNEI. The CDR3 nucleotides are TGTGCCAGCATTGGGCTTAGCACAGATACGCAGTATTTT. The encoded protein is CASIGLSTDTQYF.